A single count supports the clone carrying this TCR beta chain. These data originate in a study of cytomegalovirus exposure and HLA in healthy donors. Germline assignment: CDR1 KGHSH and CDR2 LQKENI. This CDR3 is 16 amino acids long. Trimming pared 3 bases from V and 5 bases from J, leaving 19 bases between. Primers for the PCR totalled 60 Vbeta and 13 Jbeta. Profiling relied on immunoSEQ multiplex PCR, and the TCRdb table lists in-frame clones only, not all of them. This sample has 100,000 to 150,000 clones; 77% occur once, and the top ten carry roughly 4.2%. This chain connects TRBV18 to TRBJ1-1; tentatively, D is TRBD1 (6 bases). The sequence derives from a male donor in good health and CMV-seropositive. Sequencing was done on a sample of PBMCs. The CDR3 protein is CASSPRGGPRGTEAFF. CDR3 bases: TGTGCCAGCTCACCGCGCGGGGGCCCTAGGGGTACTGAAGCTTTCTTT.